This T cell receptor (beta chain) was documented in a study of response to subunit inactivated influenza vaccine. A single record per CDR3 protein comes from TCRdb applying MiXCR to the RT-PCR reads. The sample has 700,000 to 800,000 distinct CDR3 sequences, 15% to 20% seen once. Germline CDR1 and CDR2: SGHTA and FQGNSA. With V trimmed by 5 bases and J by 7 bases, 8 bases remained unmatched. This CDR3 comprises 13 residues. This clonotype was seen a few times. This receptor was identified in a man in his forties or fifties who received an inactivated influenza vaccine. The sample was PBMCs from blood, taken roughly 5 days after vaccination. The J gene is TRBJ2-7, the V gene TRBV7-2, with 7 bases identical to TRBD1. CDR3 coding DNA: TGTGCCAGCAGCCGCGGACAGGTTCGGGAGCAGTACTTC. Protein product: CASSRGQVREQYF.